These 21 T cell receptor beta chains share one sample of origin, sequenced in a study of blood T cell repertoires in COVID-19. The data were produced by immunoSEQ multiplex PCR, yet TCRdb's version contains in-frame clones alone and is incomplete. The profile covers over 300,000 clones, with over 75% appearing a single time and around 7.2% taken by the ten largest. Sequenced input: peripheral blood. The receptors derive from a human donor in a cohort sampled during active COVID-19.

A single count supports this clone. V and J are TRBV19 and TRBJ2-1, with 14 bases aligning to TRBD2. The CDR3 contains 18 residues. With V trimmed by 3 bases and J by 0 bases, 4 bases remained unmatched. CDR1 and CDR2 from the germline V gene are LNHDA and SQIVND (reference sequence). The CDR3 loop reads CASSMGGLAGDSYNEQFF. The CDR3 DNA follows: TGTGCCAGTAGTATGGGGGGACTAGCGGGGGACTCCTACAATGAGCAGTTCTTC.

The chain carries TRBV10-2 and TRBJ1-2, with 8 nucleotides matching TRBD1. Germline CDR1 reads WSHSY; CDR2 reads SAAADI. The CDR3 contains 17 residues. J gave up 2 bases and V 5 bases, and 13 bases lay outside the gene matches. CDR3 DNA: TGCGCCAGCAGTTCTCAGGACAGGGAGGAACAAAACTATGGCTACACCTTC. Protein product: CASSSQDREEQNYGYTF.

The chain uses TRBV7-2 and TRBJ1-2, with D hard to call. The germline V gene encodes CDR1 SGHTA and CDR2 FQGNSA. The CDR3 is 15 amino acids. Between the trimmed V and J ends, which lost 3 bases and 2 bases, there was a span of 13 bases. CDR3 nucleotides: TGTGCCAGCAGCTTTGTCCTTGCGGGGAACTATGGCTACACCTTC. Protein: CASSFVLAGNYGYTF.

The gene calls are TRBV29-1 and TRBJ2-2; 8 bases fit TRBD1. This CDR3 contains 14 residues. Germline values: CDR1 SQVTM, CDR2 ANQGSEA. The junction had 8 bases not matched to a gene; V was cut back by 6 bases and J by 5 bases. The CDR3 nucleotides are TGCAGCGTGGGAAACCGGGACAGGACCGGGGAGCTGTTTTTT. Amino acid sequence: CSVGNRDRTGELFF.

The chain links TRBV4-2 to TRBJ2-2, with D perhaps TRBD2 (6 bases). Germline V gives CDR1 LGHNA, CDR2 YNFKEQ. The CDR3 covers 16 residues. V was cut by 4 bases and J by 2 bases, with 14 bases left in between. CDR3 protein: CASSRGGGFNTGELFF. CDR3 DNA: TGTGCCAGCAGCCGGGGAGGAGGTTTTAACACCGGGGAGCTGTTTTTT.

This clone was picked up one time. CDR3 amino acids: CASGLGVAGTQYF. The CDR3 DNA follows: TGTGCTAGTGGTTTGGGGGTAGCCGGGACCCAGTACTTC. This chain connects TRBV12-5 to TRBJ2-5; D not certain. V lost 1 base to trimming and J lost 7 bases, with 10 bases between them. CDR3 length: 13 residues. Germline V gene data show CDR1 as LGHNT and CDR2 as FRNRAP.

The chain couples TRBV7-3 to TRBJ2-3, with a tentative D call TRBD1 (5 bases). Trimming removed 3 bases from V and 6 bases from J, with 13 bases in between. The CDR3 is 14 amino acids. Germline V CDR1 and CDR2: SGHTA, FQGTGA. The CDR3 loop reads CASSFGASFDTQYF. The CDR3 bases are TGTGCCAGCAGCTTTGGGGCTTCCTTTGATACGCAGTATTTT.

V usage is TRBV2 and J usage is TRBJ1-1; 7 bases align to TRBD1. The length of the CDR3 is 13 residues. Trimming at V came to 4 bases and at J to 6 bases, leaving 5 bases not matched to a gene. CDR1 is SNHLY, CDR2 FYNNEI, per germline. DNA for the CDR3: TGTGCCAGCAGTGGACAGGGTTTGTCTGAAGCTTTCTTT. This gives the protein CASSGQGLSEAFF.

CDR3 residues: CASSLGGTEINEKLFF. The CDR3 bases are TGTGCCAGCAGCCTCGGGGGAACAGAAATTAATGAAAAACTGTTTTTT. The V call is TRBV7-2, the J call TRBJ1-4; the D gene is possibly TRBD1 (5 bases). The CDR3 has 16 amino acids. The V end lost 5 bases, the J end lost 4 bases, and 17 bases lay between the germline ends. CDR1 is SGHTA and CDR2 is FQGNSA in the germline V gene.

The V call is TRBV2, the J call TRBJ1-5, with no clear D. Germline values: CDR1 SNHLY, CDR2 FYNNEI. Trimming pared 5 bases from V and 4 bases from J, leaving 15 bases between. The CDR3 has 15 residues. The CDR3 coding sequence is TGTGCCAGCAGTCCCGAGGGCAGGCAAAATCAGCCCCAGCATTTT. It translates to CASSPEGRQNQPQHF.

V usage is TRBV30 and J usage is TRBJ1-4; 7 bases align to TRBD1. The J segment lost 5 bases and the V segment lost 4 bases, leaving 7 bases of the junction unmatched. The V gene's germline CDR1 is GTSNPN and CDR2 SVGIG (reference sequence). The CDR3 extends over 14 amino acids. The CDR3 loop is CAWTRGQLNEKLFF. CDR3 sequence (DNA): TGTGCCTGGACCAGGGGACAGCTAAATGAAAAACTGTTTTTT.

This clone was found a few times. The rearrangement links TRBV27 to TRBJ2-7; tentatively, D is TRBD1 (6 bases). The ends were cut back, 6 bases at V and 3 bases at J, with 12 bases in the middle. CDR1 is MNHEY and CDR2 is SMNVEV in the germline V gene (reference sequence). CDR3 length: 13 amino acids. Here the CDR3 reads CASRLGTIYEQYF. DNA for the CDR3: TGTGCCAGCAGATTAGGGACAATCTACGAGCAGTACTTC.

This clone was seen once. This rearrangement joins TRBV7-9 to TRBJ2-7, with a weak D call TRBD1 (5 bases). The germline CDR1 and CDR2 sequences are SEHNR and FQNEAQ (reference sequence). This CDR3 is 14 amino acids long. Deletions cut 2 bases from V and 3 bases from J, with 11 bases between. The CDR3 region has the DNA TGTGCCAGCAGCTTAAAGGGGCCCGACTACGAGCAGTACTTC. Its protein is CASSLKGPDYEQYF.

This clone has a single count. The chain employs TRBV24-1 and TRBJ2-3; no definite D call. Trimming pared 3 bases from V and 1 base from J, leaving 10 bases between. This CDR3 is built from 15 residues. In germline, CDR1 is KGHDR, CDR2 SFDVKD. The chain's CDR3 is CATSDKGSRTDTQYF. The CDR3 DNA is TGTGCCACCAGTGATAAAGGTAGCCGCACAGATACGCAGTATTTT.

Remarks on this clone: The sample carries other DNA sequences with the same CDR3. The chain is built from TRBV6-5 and TRBJ2-5, with 8 bases fitting TRBD2. CDR1 is MNHEY, CDR2 SVGAGI, per germline. The V gene end was trimmed by 5 bases and the J gene end by 4 bases; junction bases not matched to a gene: 9. The CDR3 has 15 amino acids. The CDR3 nucleotides read TGTGCCAGCAGTAAAACGGGGGGGGCAGGAGAGACCCAGTACTTC. Its translation: CASSKTGGAGETQYF.

Only a few counts were recorded for this clone. The V and J genes are TRBV10-2 and TRBJ1-5, with D perhaps matching TRBD1 (6 bases). CDR3 size: 14 residues. Germline V gives CDR1 WSHSY, CDR2 SAAADI. V was pared by 3 bases and J by 6 bases, with 12 bases between. CDR3 protein: CASSEQGGGQPQHF. The CDR3 region has the DNA TGCGCCAGCAGTGAACAGGGAGGGGGTCAGCCCCAGCATTTT.

The J gene is TRBJ2-2, the V gene TRBV15; 7 bases align to TRBD2. The CDR3 is 15 amino acids. Germline V gene data show CDR1 as LNHNV and CDR2 as YYDKDF (reference sequence). Trimming at V came to 0 bases and at J to 4 bases, leaving 2 bases not matched to a gene. The CDR3 sequence: CATSRERGSTGELFF. The CDR3 bases are TGTGCCACCAGCAGAGAGCGGGGGAGCACCGGGGAGCTGTTTTTT.

The CDR3 loop is CASSLGGQNQAFF. The CDR3 DNA is TGTGCCAGCAGCTTAGGTGGACAGAACCAAGCTTTCTTT. The V gene is TRBV7-8, the J gene TRBJ1-1, with D perhaps TRBD1 (6 bases). V was trimmed by 1 base and J by 9 bases, leaving 12 bases between them. There are 13 residues in the CDR3. CDR1 and CDR2 (germline): SGHVS, FQNEAQ. The full variable domain, completed using reference TRBV7-8 and TRBJ1-1, is GAGVSQSPRYKVAKRGQDVALRCDPISGHVSLFWYQQALGQGPEFLTYFQNEAQLDKSGLPSDRFFAERPEGSVSTLKIQRTQQEDSAVYLCASSLGGQNQAFFGQGTRLTVV.

The chain uses TRBV3-1 (or the pseudogene TRBV3-2) and TRBJ1-6; 8 bases line up with TRBD1. With V trimmed by 5 bases and J by 6 bases, 6 bases remained unmatched. The germline CDR1 and CDR2 sequences are LGHDT and YNNKEL (reference sequence). The CDR3 totals 15 residues. As DNA, the CDR3 is TGTGCCAGCAGCTTTGACAGGGGTGGTAATTCACCCCTCCACTTT. Protein product: CASSFDRGGNSPLHF.

This clone was observed a few times. The CDR3: CASSETSSGAHYEQYF. CDR3 bases: TGTGCCAGCAGTGAAACGTCTAGCGGGGCTCACTACGAGCAGTACTTC. This chain joins TRBV25-1 and TRBJ2-7, with 9 bases that match TRBD2. The CDR3 has 16 amino acids. In germline, CDR1 is MGHDK, CDR2 SYGVNS. With 2 bases clipped from V and 3 bases from J, the junction kept 8 bases outside the gene matches.

The rearrangement uses TRBV7-3 and TRBJ2-2; D not resolved. This CDR3 is 15 amino acids long. The germline V gene has CDR1 SGHTA and CDR2 FQGTGA. Deletions cut 2 bases from V and 4 bases from J, with 11 bases between. CDR3 protein: CASSLGSGFTGELFF. The CDR3 DNA sequence: TGTGCCAGCAGCTTAGGTTCAGGCTTCACCGGGGAGCTGTTTTTT.